Shown below are 21 T cell receptor beta chains from a single sample sequenced in a study of PD-1 blockade in classical Hodgkin lymphoma. Clones were sequenced by immunoSEQ multiplex PCR, and TCRdb holds only the in-frame ones, with some missing. The table lists about 7,600 clones, more than 75% of them singletons, with 45% in the top ten. Time point specified: cycle 4 day 1 (C4D1), after 5 to 7 weeks of nivolumab. With no exception, relapse followed autologous stem cell transplantation in all patients, and brentuximab vedotin exposure varied. The sequencing here drew on peripheral blood mononuclear cells (PBMCs), taken before the fourth cycle of nivolumab. The receptors here all came from a human donor with classical Hodgkin lymphoma.

This clone was seen once. The genes are TRBV2 and TRBJ2-7; D assignment may be TRBD1 or TRBD2 (5 bases each). CDR1 is SNHLY, CDR2 FYNNEI, per germline. The germline V and J ends were trimmed by 7 bases and 0 bases, with 13 bases remaining between them. The CDR3 covers 14 residues. The DNA for the CDR3 is TGTGCCAGCACTCTTGGGGGTTACTCCTACGAGCAGTACTTC. Amino acids: CASTLGGYSYEQYF.

The rearrangement joins TRBV4-2 to TRBJ1-1; D uncertain. The CDR3 has 13 residues. Trimming left V 5 bases short and J 6 bases short, with 13 bases between. Germline V gene lookup returns CDR1 LGHNA and CDR2 YNFKEQ. CDR3: CASSLMTIAEAFF. CDR3 nucleotides: TGTGCCAGCAGCTTAATGACCATCGCTGAAGCTTTCTTT.

V and J are TRBV7-8 and TRBJ1-1; TRBD1 is a possible D gene (6 bases). Trimming removed 2 bases at V and 1 base at J, with 14 bases between. This CDR3 is 16 amino acids long. Germline V CDR1 and CDR2: SGHVS, FQNEAQ. The CDR3 DNA is TGTGCCAGCAGCTTAACCGGAGGGACATCGAACACTGAAGCTTTCTTT. It yields the protein CASSLTGGTSNTEAFF.

The genes are TRBV5-1 and TRBJ2-3; 7 bases map to TRBD2. The CDR3 sequence is 14 residues long. V lost 4 bases, J lost 4 bases, and 6 bases stayed unmatched. Germline CDR1 and CDR2: SGHRS and YFSETQ. CDR3 coding DNA: TGCGCCAGCAGCGGAAGCGGGATTCCAGATACGCAGTATTTT. Amino acid sequence: CASSGSGIPDTQYF.

By its share, this clone is large. The chain has TRBV27 and TRBJ2-7, with D possibly being TRBD1 or TRBD2 (5 bases each). Trimming cost V 1 base and J 7 bases, with 17 bases left between them. Germline values: CDR1 MNHEY, CDR2 SMNVEV (reference sequence). CDR3 length equals 15 residues. The chain's CDR3 is CASSLWAGTPEEQYF. For the CDR3, the DNA is TGTGCCAGCAGTTTATGGGCCGGGACCCCCGAAGAGCAGTACTTC.

This rearrangement joins TRBV29-1 to TRBJ2-2; D unresolved. The germline gives CDR1 SQVTM, CDR2 ANQGSEA. V lost 6 bases and J 6 bases, leaving 11 bases between the germline ends. There are 12 residues in the CDR3. DNA for the CDR3: TGCAGCGTCCAGCCCGGCGCCGGGGAGCTGTTTTTT. Translated, it gives CSVQPGAGELFF.

Only a few counts were recorded for this clone. CDR3 in DNA: TGCGCCAGCAGTGGGAACAGGGGCAATCAGCCCCAGCATTTT. As protein: CASSGNRGNQPQHF. J is TRBJ1-5 and V is TRBV10-2; D may be TRBD1 (6 bases). In germline, CDR1 is WSHSY, CDR2 SAAADI. The CDR3 extends over 14 amino acids. Trimming took off 4 bases at V and 2 bases at J, with 9 bases between the two ends.

The J gene is TRBJ2-1, the V gene TRBV11-1, with D possibly called TRBD1 or TRBD2 (5 bases each). Germline V gives CDR1 SGHAT, CDR2 FQDESV (reference sequence). Trimming shortened V by 5 bases and J by 8 bases, and 16 bases separated the two germline ends. This CDR3 is 14 amino acids long. The DNA of the CDR3 is TGTGCCAGCAGCCGTTCGGACTCAGGGTATGAGCAGTTCTTC. Protein: CASSRSDSGYEQFF.

This clone was seen only once. The chain has TRBV30 and TRBJ2-7, with D possibly being TRBD2 (5 bases). Germline V lookup: CDR1 GTSNPN, CDR2 SVGIG (reference sequence). The CDR3 spans 14 residues. V was pared by 0 bases and J by 6 bases, with 15 bases between. The CDR3 DNA is TGTGCCTGGAGTGTACGAGTGGGAGATGGCGAGCAGTACTTC. Protein product: CAWSVRVGDGEQYF. The full variable domain, rest sourced from reference TRBV30 and TRBJ2-7, is SQTIHQWPATLVQPVGSPLSLECTVEGTSNPNLYWYRQAAGRGLQLLFYSVGIGQISSEVPQNLSASRPQDRQFILSSKKLLLSDSGFYLCAWSVRVGDGEQYFGPGTRLTVT.

The chain is built from TRBV11-3 and TRBJ2-5, with 14 bases identical to TRBD2. J lost 5 bases, V lost 5 bases, and 7 bases had no gene match. The CDR3 totals 16 residues. Per germline, CDR1 SGHNT and CDR2 YENEEA. The CDR3 spells CASSPGTSGRGETQYF. The DNA of the CDR3 is TGTGCCAGCAGCCCCGGGACTAGCGGGAGAGGTGAGACCCAGTACTTC.

The chain carries TRBV28 and TRBJ2-7; 8 bases align to TRBD1. The junction had 10 bases not matched to a gene; V was cut back by 6 bases and J by 6 bases. This CDR3 contains 14 residues. The germline V gene encodes CDR1 MDHEN and CDR2 SYDVKM. The CDR3, as DNA: TGTGCCAGCAGGCGGACAGGGTATCTGGGCGAGCAGTACTTC. This codes for CASRRTGYLGEQYF.

This chain joins TRBV2 and TRBJ2-3; D unclear. Per germline, CDR1 SNHLY and CDR2 FYNNEI. Trimming cost V 2 bases and J 3 bases, with 6 bases left between them. This CDR3 has 13 amino acids. The chain's CDR3 is CASSERETDTQYF. CDR3 nucleotides: TGTGCCAGCAGTGAAAGGGAAACAGATACGCAGTATTTT.

This clone was recorded once. The V call is TRBV6-4, the J call TRBJ2-2; 9 bases align to TRBD1. The V segment lost 4 bases and the J segment 5 bases; nucleotides outside the gene matches: 5. Looked up from germline, CDR1 is MRHNA and CDR2 is SNTAGT. The CDR3 contains 15 residues. The CDR3 loop reads CASSAGQGGTGELFF. The CDR3 DNA reads TGTGCCAGCAGTGCGGGACAGGGAGGTACCGGGGAGCTGTTTTTT.

This sequence joins TRBV18 and TRBJ1-2, with TRBD1 identical over 7 bases. Germline V gene data show CDR1 as KGHSH and CDR2 as LQKENI. Trimming at V came to 5 bases and at J to 7 bases, leaving 10 bases not matched to a gene. This CDR3 is 14 amino acids long. The CDR3 nucleotides read TGTGCCAGCTCATCGACAGGGTATTTCGGTGGCTACACCTTC. As protein: CASSSTGYFGGYTF. The entire variable domain, with the rest obtained from reference TRBV18 and TRBJ1-2, is as follows: NAGVMQNPRHLVRRRGQEARLRCSPMKGHSHVYWYRQLPEEGLKFMVYLQKENIIDESGMPKERFSAEFPKEGPSILRIQQVVRGDSAAYFCASSSTGYFGGYTFGSGTRLTVV.

This rearrangement joins TRBV25-1 to TRBJ2-2; no clear D. Trimming removed 6 bases from V and 4 bases from J, with 15 bases in between. The germline V gene encodes CDR1 MGHDK and CDR2 SYGVNS. The CDR3 length is 15 residues. The chain's CDR3 is CASSGVGLGTGELFF. Written as DNA, the CDR3 is TGTGCCAGCAGCGGCGTGGGGTTAGGCACCGGGGAGCTGTTTTTT. Full variable domain (outside the CDR3, taken from reference TRBV25-1 and TRBJ2-2): EADIYQTPRYLVIGTGKKITLECSQTMGHDKMYWYQQDPGMELHLIHYSYGVNSTEKGDLSSESTVSRIRTEHFPLTLESARPSHTSQYLCASSGVGLGTGELFFGEGSRLTVL.

This clone was seen just once. The V and J genes are TRBV28 and TRBJ1-1; 9 nucleotides agree with TRBD1. Germline CDR1 MDHEN, CDR2 SYDVKM. This CDR3 is 14 amino acids long. J lost 5 bases, V lost 8 bases, and 9 bases had no gene match. The CDR3 here is CASLDRGVGTEAFF. The DNA of the CDR3 is TGTGCCAGCCTAGACAGGGGGGTCGGTACTGAAGCTTTCTTT.

V is TRBV28 and J is TRBJ1-6; D is uncertain. The germline CDR1 and CDR2 sequences are MDHEN and SYDVKM. V was clipped by 2 bases and J by 0 bases, with 11 bases between them. The CDR3 extends over 17 amino acids. CDR3 bases: TGTGCCAGCAGTTTACGGACGGAAAGCTCCTATAATTCACCCCTCCACTTT. Amino acid sequence: CASSLRTESSYNSPLHF.

The rearrangement joins TRBV28 to TRBJ1-1, with 8 bases fitting TRBD1. The CDR3 is made up of 15 amino acids. J lost 6 bases, V lost 2 bases, and 8 bases had no gene match. Germline values: CDR1 MDHEN, CDR2 SYDVKM. This CDR3 is CASSLPDRELAEAFF. CDR3 DNA: TGTGCCAGCAGTTTACCGGACAGGGAACTGGCTGAAGCTTTCTTT.

The chain uses TRBV6-5 and TRBJ2-7; D is undetermined. This CDR3 has 16 residues. Germline CDR1 is MNHEY and CDR2 is SVGAGI. The germline V and J ends were trimmed by 0 bases and 1 base, with 13 bases remaining between them. CDR3 bases: TGTGCCAGCAGTTACTCCCCCGTAGGAAGGTCCTACGAGCAGTACTTC. It specifies CASSYSPVGRSYEQYF.

This clone was found a few times. V is TRBV5-1 and J is TRBJ2-1, with D unresolved. Trimming cost V 0 bases and J 4 bases, with 11 bases left between them. CDR3 size: 15 residues. Germline CDR1 SGHRS, CDR2 YFSETQ. This CDR3 is CASSLETFLYNEQFF. The CDR3 DNA reads as TGCGCCAGCAGCTTGGAAACGTTTTTATACAATGAGCAGTTCTTC. The full variable domain, in which reference TRBV5-1 and TRBJ2-1 provide the parts outside the CDR3, is KAGVTQTPRYLIKTRGQQVTLSCSPISGHRSVSWYQQTPGQGLQFLFEYFSETQRNKGNFPGRFSGRQFSNSRSEMNVSTLELGDSALYLCASSLETFLYNEQFFGPGTRLTVL.

The chain uses TRBV19 and TRBJ2-7; 7 nucleotides agree with TRBD2. The CDR3 runs 13 residues. The V and J ends lost 4 bases and 7 bases, in that order; junction bases with no gene match: 7. The germline gives CDR1 LNHDA, CDR2 SQIVND (reference sequence). This CDR3 is CASSSRAGDEQYF. Here the CDR3 DNA reads TGTGCCAGTAGTAGTCGGGCGGGAGATGAGCAGTACTTC. The entire variable domain, with the rest obtained from reference TRBV19 and TRBJ2-7, is as follows: DGGITQSPKYLFRKEGQNVTLSCEQNLNHDAMYWYRQDPGQGLRLIYYSQIVNDFQKGDIAEGYSVSREKKESFPLTVTSAQKNPTAFYLCASSSRAGDEQYFGPGTRLTVT.